This T cell receptor (beta chain) was observed in a study of shared clonotypes between healthy human individuals. Study details: Researchers assigned three CD4 naive, three CD4 memory, two CD8 naive and one CD8 memory plate to each donor.

This clone is a singleton in its sample. The assay was immunoSEQ multiplex PCR, and TCRdb's table has in-frame clones only and misses some. The top ten hold about 0.13% of the sample, which has 2.5 million or so clones, 85% to 95% seen once. With V trimmed by 1 base and J by 6 bases, 6 bases remained unmatched. There are 14 residues in the CDR3. The germline gives CDR1 SEHNR, CDR2 FQNEAQ (reference sequence). The sequence was obtained from a man younger than 35 in good health. The sample comprised naive CD4+ T cells sorted from blood. Documented subset: CD45RA+ positively selected. This chain joins TRBV7-9 and TRBJ2-7, with 7 nucleotides matching TRBD2. CDR3 sequence: CASSLGLAPSEQYF. The CDR3 DNA sequence: TGTGCCAGCAGCTTAGGACTAGCCCCTAGCGAGCAGTACTTC.